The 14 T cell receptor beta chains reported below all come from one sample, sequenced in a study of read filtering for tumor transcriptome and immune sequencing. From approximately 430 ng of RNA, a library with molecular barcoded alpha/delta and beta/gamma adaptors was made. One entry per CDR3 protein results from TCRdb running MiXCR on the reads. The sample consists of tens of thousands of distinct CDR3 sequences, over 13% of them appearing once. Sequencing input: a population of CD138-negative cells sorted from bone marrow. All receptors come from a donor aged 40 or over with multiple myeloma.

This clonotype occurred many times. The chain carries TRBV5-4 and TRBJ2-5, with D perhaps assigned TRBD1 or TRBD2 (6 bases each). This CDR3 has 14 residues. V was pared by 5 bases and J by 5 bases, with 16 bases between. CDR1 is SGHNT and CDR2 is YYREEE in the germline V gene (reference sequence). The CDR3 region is CASSFRGPGETQYF. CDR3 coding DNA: TGTGCCAGCAGTTTCCGGGGGCCAGGGGAGACCCAGTACTTC.

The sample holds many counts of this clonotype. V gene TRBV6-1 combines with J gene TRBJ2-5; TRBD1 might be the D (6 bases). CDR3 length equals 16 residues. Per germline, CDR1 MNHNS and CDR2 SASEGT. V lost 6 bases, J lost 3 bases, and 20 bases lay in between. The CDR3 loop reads CASRQIQGRRKETQYF. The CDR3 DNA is TGTGCCAGCAGACAGATACAGGGTCGGAGGAAAGAGACCCAGTACTTC.

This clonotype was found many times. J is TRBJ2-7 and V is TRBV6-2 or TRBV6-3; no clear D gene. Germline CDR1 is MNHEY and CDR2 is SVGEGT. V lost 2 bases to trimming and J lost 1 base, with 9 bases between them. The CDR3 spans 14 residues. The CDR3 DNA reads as TGTGCCAGCAGTTACGATCTGTCGTCCTACGAGCAGTACTTC. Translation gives CASSYDLSSYEQYF.

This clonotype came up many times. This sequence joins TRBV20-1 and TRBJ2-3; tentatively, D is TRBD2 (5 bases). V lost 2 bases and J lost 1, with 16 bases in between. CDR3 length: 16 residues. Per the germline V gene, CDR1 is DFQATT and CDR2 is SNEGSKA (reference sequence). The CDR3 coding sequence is TGCAGTGCTAGACCCGGAGGACGGGCCCGCACAGATACGCAGTATTTT. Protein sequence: CSARPGGRARTDTQYF.

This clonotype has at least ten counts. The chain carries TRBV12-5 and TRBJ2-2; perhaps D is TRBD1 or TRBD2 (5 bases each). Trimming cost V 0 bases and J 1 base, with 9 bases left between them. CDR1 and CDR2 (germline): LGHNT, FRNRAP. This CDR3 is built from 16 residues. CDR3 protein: CASGLVTRGNTGELFF. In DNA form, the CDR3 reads TGTGCTAGTGGTTTGGTAACGAGGGGGAACACCGGGGAGCTGTTTTTT.

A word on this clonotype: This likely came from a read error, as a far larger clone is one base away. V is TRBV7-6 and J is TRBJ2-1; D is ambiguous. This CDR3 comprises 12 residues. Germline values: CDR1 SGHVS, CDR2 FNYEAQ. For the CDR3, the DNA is TGTGCCATCCCATCAATGTACACTGAGCAGTTCTTC. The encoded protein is CAIPSMYTEQFF.

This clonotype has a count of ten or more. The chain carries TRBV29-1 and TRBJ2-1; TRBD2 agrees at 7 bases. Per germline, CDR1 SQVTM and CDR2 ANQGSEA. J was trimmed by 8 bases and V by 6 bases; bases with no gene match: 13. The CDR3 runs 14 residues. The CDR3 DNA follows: TGCAGCGTAACGGGACTACGGATCGGAGATGAGCAGTTCTTC. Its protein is CSVTGLRIGDEQFF.

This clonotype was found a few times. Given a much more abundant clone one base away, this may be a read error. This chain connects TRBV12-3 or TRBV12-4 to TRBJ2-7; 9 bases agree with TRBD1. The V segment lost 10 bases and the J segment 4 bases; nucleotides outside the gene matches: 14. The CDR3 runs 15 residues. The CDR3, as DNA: TGTGCCATCAGCGAAACCGGGACAGGGAAATACGAGCAGTACTTC. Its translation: CAISETGTGKYEQYF.

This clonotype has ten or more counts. CDR3 DNA sequence: TGTGCCAGCAGCCGGGAGTCCTACGAGCAGTACTTC. Its protein product is CASSRESYEQYF. The chain couples TRBV11-2 to TRBJ2-7; possible D gene TRBD2, 6 bases. Trimming pared 5 bases from V and 1 base from J, leaving 6 bases between. The CDR3 has 12 residues. The germline CDR1 and CDR2 sequences are SGHAT and FQNNGV. The full variable domain, rest sourced from reference TRBV11-2 and TRBJ2-7, is EAGVAQSPRYKIIEKRQSVAFWCNPISGHATLYWYQQILGQGPKLLIQFQNNGVVDDSQLPKDRFSAERLKGVDSTLKIQPAKLEDSAVYLCASSRESYEQYFGPGTRLTVT.

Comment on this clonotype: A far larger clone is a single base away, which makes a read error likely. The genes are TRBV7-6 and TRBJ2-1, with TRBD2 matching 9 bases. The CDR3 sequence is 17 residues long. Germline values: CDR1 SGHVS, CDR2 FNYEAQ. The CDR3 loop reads CAGSLATSGHSYNEQFF. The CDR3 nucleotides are TGTGCCGGCAGCTTAGCGACTAGCGGCCACTCCTACAATGAGCAGTTCTTC.

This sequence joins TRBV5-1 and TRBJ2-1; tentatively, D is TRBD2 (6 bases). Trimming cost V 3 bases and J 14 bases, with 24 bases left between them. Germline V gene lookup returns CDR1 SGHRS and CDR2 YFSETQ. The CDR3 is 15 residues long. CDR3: CASSSSVSAYNEEFF. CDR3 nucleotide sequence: TGCGCCAGCAGCTCTAGCGTATCCGCCTACAACGAGGAGTTCTTC.

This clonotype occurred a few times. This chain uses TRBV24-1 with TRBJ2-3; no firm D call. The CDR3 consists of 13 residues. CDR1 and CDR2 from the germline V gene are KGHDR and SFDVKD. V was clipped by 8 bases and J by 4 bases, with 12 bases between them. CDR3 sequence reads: CATKGLSPDTQYF. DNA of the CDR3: TGTGCCACCAAGGGCCTCTCCCCAGATACGCAGTATTTT.

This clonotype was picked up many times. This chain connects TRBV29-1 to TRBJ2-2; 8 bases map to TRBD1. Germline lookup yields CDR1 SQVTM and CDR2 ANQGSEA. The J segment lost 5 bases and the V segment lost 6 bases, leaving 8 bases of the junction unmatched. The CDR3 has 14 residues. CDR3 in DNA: TGCAGCGTGCTGACAGGGGTCCATACCGGGGAGCTGTTTTTT. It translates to CSVLTGVHTGELFF.

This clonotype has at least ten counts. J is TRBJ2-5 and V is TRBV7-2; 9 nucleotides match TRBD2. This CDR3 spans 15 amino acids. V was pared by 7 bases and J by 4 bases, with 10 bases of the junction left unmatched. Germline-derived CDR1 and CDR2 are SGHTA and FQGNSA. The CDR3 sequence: CASTTLAGVGETQYF. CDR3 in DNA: TGTGCCAGCACCACATTAGCGGGAGTGGGAGAGACCCAGTACTTC.